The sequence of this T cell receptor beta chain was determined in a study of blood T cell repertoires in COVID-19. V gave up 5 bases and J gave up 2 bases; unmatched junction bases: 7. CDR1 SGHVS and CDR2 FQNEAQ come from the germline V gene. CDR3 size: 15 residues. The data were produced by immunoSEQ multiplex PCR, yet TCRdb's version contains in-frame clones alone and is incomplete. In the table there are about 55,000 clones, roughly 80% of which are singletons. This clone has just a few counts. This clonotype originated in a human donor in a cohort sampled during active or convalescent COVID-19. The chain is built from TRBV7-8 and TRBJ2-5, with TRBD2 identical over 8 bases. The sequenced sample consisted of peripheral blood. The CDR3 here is CASSDRVAGQETQYF. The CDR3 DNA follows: TGTGCCAGCAGCGATCGGGTAGCGGGGCAAGAGACCCAGTACTTC.